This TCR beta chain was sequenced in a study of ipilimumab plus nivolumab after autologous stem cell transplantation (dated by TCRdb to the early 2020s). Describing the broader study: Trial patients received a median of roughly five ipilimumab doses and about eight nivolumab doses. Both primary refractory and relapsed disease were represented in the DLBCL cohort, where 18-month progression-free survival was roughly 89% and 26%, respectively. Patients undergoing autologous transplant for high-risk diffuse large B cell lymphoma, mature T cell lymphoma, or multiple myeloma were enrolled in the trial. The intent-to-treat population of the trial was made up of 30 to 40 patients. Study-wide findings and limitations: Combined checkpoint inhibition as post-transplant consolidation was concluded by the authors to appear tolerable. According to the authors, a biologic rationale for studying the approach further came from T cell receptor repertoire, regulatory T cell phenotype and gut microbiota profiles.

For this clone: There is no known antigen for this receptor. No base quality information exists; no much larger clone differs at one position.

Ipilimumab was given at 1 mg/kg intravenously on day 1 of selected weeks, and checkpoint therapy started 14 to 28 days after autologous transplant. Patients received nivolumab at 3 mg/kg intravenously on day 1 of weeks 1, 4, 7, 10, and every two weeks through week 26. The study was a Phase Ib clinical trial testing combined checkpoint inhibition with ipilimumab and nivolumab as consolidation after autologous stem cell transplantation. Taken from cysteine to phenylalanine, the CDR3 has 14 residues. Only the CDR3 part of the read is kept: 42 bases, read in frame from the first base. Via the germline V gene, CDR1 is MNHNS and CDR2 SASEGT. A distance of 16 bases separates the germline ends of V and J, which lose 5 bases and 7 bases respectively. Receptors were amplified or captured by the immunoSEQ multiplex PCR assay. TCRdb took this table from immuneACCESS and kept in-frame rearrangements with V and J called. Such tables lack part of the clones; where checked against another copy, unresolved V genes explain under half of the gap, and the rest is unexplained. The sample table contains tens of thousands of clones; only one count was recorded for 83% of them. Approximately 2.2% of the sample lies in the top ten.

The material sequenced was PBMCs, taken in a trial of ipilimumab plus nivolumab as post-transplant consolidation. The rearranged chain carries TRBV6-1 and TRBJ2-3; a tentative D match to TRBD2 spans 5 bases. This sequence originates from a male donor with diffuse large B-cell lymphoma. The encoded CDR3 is CASSQGGTRNTQYF. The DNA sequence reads TGTGCCAGCAGTCAAGGAGGAACTAGGAATACGCAGTATTTT.